This entry concerns a single T cell receptor beta chain. As yet, its antigen is unknown. This entry belongs to a study of T cell responses to AZD1222 COVID-19 vaccine. Produced via immunoSEQ multiplex PCR; TCRdb's table is partial and in-frame only. This repertoire shows about 48,000 clones, 80% to 90% found once; its top ten account for roughly 6.4%. Some second doses came at about 4 weeks and others at about 12 weeks; these were pooled. Study observations and caveats: Donors, mostly white British, included more females; clonal diversity was possibly underestimated. The breadth and depth of Spike-specific TCRs increased once two AZD1222 doses had been given. Across spike, vaccine-associated CD4 TCRs were found, dominant at 160-218 and 743-854.

The sequences come from peripheral blood, collected 28 days after the second AZD1222 dose. The TCR comes from an adult who received the AZD1222 COVID-19 vaccine.

The CDR3: CASSPYTLAKNIQYF. The CDR3 DNA is TGTGCCAGCTCACCATATACATTAGCCAAAAACATTCAGTACTTC. The chain uses TRBV18 and TRBJ2-4; D not certain. The CDR3 consists of 15 residues. Germline values: CDR1 KGHSH, CDR2 LQKENI. The germline V and J ends were trimmed by 2 bases and 0 bases, with 8 bases remaining between them.